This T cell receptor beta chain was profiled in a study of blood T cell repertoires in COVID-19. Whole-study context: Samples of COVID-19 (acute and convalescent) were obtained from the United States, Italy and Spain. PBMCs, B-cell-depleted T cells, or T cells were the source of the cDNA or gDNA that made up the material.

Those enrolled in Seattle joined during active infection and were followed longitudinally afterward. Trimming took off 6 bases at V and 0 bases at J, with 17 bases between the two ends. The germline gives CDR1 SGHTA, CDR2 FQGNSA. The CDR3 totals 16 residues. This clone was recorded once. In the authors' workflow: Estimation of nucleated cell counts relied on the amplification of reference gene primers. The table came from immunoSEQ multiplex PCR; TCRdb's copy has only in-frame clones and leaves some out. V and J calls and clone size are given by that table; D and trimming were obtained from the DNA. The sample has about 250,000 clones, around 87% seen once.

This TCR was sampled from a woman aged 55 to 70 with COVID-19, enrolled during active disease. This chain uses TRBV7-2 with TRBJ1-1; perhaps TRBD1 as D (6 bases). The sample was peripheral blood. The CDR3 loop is CASRIGGGVVNTEAFF. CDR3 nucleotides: TGTGCCAGCAGGATCGGCGGGGGCGTGGTGAACACTGAAGCTTTCTTT. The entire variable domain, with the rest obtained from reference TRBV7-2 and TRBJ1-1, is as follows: GAGVSQSPSNKVTEKGKDVELRCDPISGHTALYWYRQSLGQGLEFLIYFQGNSAPDKSGLPSDRFSAERTGGSVSTLTIQRTQQEDSAVYLCASRIGGGVVNTEAFFGQGTRLTVV.